The TCR beta chain under discussion was sequenced for a study of OX40 agonist ivuxolimab in advanced cancers. Notes on the research overall: The costimulatory receptor OX40 (CD134) was targeted by ivuxolimab, a fully human IgG2 agonistic monoclonal antibody. A male proportion of 75% to 85% and a mean age of roughly 58 years, ranging from about 20 to 79, were recorded for the dose-escalation cohort. Prior anti-PD-1, anti-PD-L1 or anti-CTLA-4 therapy was permitted, and approximately 39% of dose-escalation patients had received checkpoint inhibitors. The monotherapy dose-escalation portion (N of about 50 patients) of the phase I ivuxolimab trial is reported in the paper. Among the roughly 50 dose-escalation patients, about 20 had hepatocellular carcinoma, 15 or so melanoma, 9 renal cell carcinoma and 9 head and neck cancer. Partial responses occurred in three dose-escalation patients, of whom one had hepatocellular carcinoma and two had cutaneous melanoma. Intravenous ivuxolimab was administered to patients every 2 weeks at six dose levels: 0.01, 0.1, 0.3, 1.5, 3 and 10 mg/kg. Peripheral TCRbeta sequencing aimed to test whether ivuxolimab altered TCR sequence diversity and caused clonal T-cell expansion.

The trial excluded patients who had a history of autoimmune disease or who were on systemic immunosuppression. In every dose cohort, peripheral blood was drawn for TCR sequencing at baseline, cycle 4 day 1, and cycle 7 day 1. Samples were obtained from an open-label, multicenter, first-in-human phase I dose-escalation trial of ivuxolimab. Adults with locally advanced or metastatic melanoma, renal cell, hepatocellular, or head and neck squamous cell carcinoma were enrolled in the trial. Before TCR sequencing, CD4+ T cells and CD8+ T cells from peripheral blood were sorted into separate populations. To note about this clone: Its antigen remains unidentified. Base-call qualities are not available, and no considerably larger clone is one nucleotide away.

The germline V gene gives CDR1 as MGHDK and CDR2 as SYGVNS. The CDR3 runs 12 residues from the cysteine to the phenylalanine. Here the CDR3 DNA is all that survives: 36 bases in frame from base 1. V was cut back by 6 bases and J by 1 base, leaving a gap of 6 bases between them. To sequence the TCRbeta CDR3 region, genomic DNA was isolated from the sorted cells. The immunoSEQ Assay was used for sequencing of TCRbeta CDR3 regions. In its TCRdb copy, this immuneACCESS table keeps in-frame sequences only and misses some clones. Where compared with another copy, unresolved V genes explain less than half of these, and the others have no known cause. Within this sample are 15,000 to 20,000 clones, with 82% of them counted one time only. Of the sample, approximately 3.1% falls within the top ten clones. Here is what the overall study found, with its caveats: Clonal expansion of both CD4+ and CD8+ blood T cells was observed from baseline to week 6 at doses 0.1 to 3.0 mg/kg. After ivuxolimab, expanded clones were on average more numerous among CD8+ T cells than among CD4+ T cells. In partial responders in the 0.1-3.0 mg/kg groups, normalized peripheral clonal expansion was found to be among the lowest, especially among CD8+ T cells. Antigen specificity was not determined for the clonally expanded peripheral T cells. Low levels of normalized T-cell clonal expansion were also seen in some patients who did not respond.

The receptor comes from an adult with an advanced solid tumor such as melanoma, head and neck, liver or kidney cancer. Sequenced here: CD4+ or CD8+ T cells sorted from blood, sampled in a trial of the OX40 agonist ivuxolimab. The rearrangement joined TRBV25-1 to TRBJ1-2; no D gene is confidently identified. The sequence in DNA is TGTGCCAGCAGGACACTTAACTATGGCTACACCTTC. It is translated as CASRTLNYGYTF.